This T cell receptor beta chain was documented in a study of blood T cells in healthy people across ages (dated by TCRdb to the mid-2010s). General notes on the study: In model experiments, template switching captured roughly one uniquely barcoded TCR beta cDNA molecule for every two T cells. To track age-related changes in TCR beta repertoire diversity, the study relied on deep sequencing normalized with unique cDNA molecular identifiers. The donors were split into four age groups: young (average 16 years), middle-aged (about 40), aged (over 55) and long-lived (over 75). To avoid experimental bias, donors of different ages were spread randomly across the sequencing lanes. For two donors (one aged 18 to 29 and one aged 80 or older), the study analyzed two additional independent replicas of 1 million unique cDNA reads from the same blood draw. The investigation overall reported the following: A strong correlation was found between observed TCR beta diversity and the percentage of naive T cells measured by flow cytometry. Since profiling was done on bulk unsorted PBMCs, naive and antigen-experienced compartments could not be conclusively compared. Total diversity estimates from one million sequenced T cells were considered lower bounds and underestimates. The long-lived group showed more naive CD4+ T cells, fewer expanded clones and increased TCR diversity than the aged group, suggesting age selection. As age increased, observed TCR beta diversity per million T cells dropped in a roughly linear way, and a significant reduction was already evident by age 40. Because the CMV infection status of the donors was unknown, age-related changes in expanded clonotypes may potentially have been confounded.

Libraries were constructed by 5' RACE. TCRdb names Illumina HiSeq 2500 as the instrument used. The second PCR ran for about 6 to 11 cycles and used a J-beta primer mix along with a sample-barcoded 5' primer. A template-switch 5' adaptor carrying 12 random nucleotides introduced a unique molecular identifier onto each TCR beta cDNA molecule. At least 2.5 million CDR3-containing paired-end reads were obtained from each sample. First-strand cDNA synthesis was performed from all RNA using the Mint cDNA synthesis kit, with priming by a TRBC-specific oligonucleotide. Following uracil-DNA glycosylase treatment, all cDNA underwent a first 18-cycle PCR with the universal primers M1SS and BC2_uni_R. Per the authors' processing: Normalization of each sample was performed by random selection of 1 million high-quality reads, each carrying a distinct molecular identifier. Instead of being binned into consensus sequences, reads with shared molecular identifiers were discarded. MiTCR, run with a Q25 quality threshold and the strictest error-elimination algorithm, handled CDR3 identification, clonotype clustering and error correction. A nonparametric unseen species model with Euler transformation was used to estimate a lower bound on total TCR beta diversity. The raw public reads went through TCRdb reprocessing: fastp at Q25, MiXCR clone calling, in-frame beta chains kept. Records with the same CDR3 protein are collapsed into one entry carrying the most frequent genes and DNA. The V and J calls come from TCRdb's annotation, not from the publication. The sample yields approximately 600,000 distinct CDR3 sequences; under 65% were counted once. Jointly, the top ten make up around 37% of the sample.

About this clonotype: No antigen is known for it. No clone much larger than this one lies a single base away; base qualities are absent.

Donors were about 36 systemically healthy Caucasian individuals from Russia aged roughly 6 to 100 years. Each donor gave approximately 9.3 milliliters of peripheral blood, collected into EDTA-treated Vacutainer tubes. Ficoll-Paque density-gradient centrifugation was used to isolate PBMCs, with at least 6 million obtained per sample. Total RNA, at least 5 micrograms per sample, was extracted from PBMCs with Trizol reagent. For every donor, an aliquot of PBMCs went through flow cytometry to measure the percentages of naive CD45RAhigh/CD27high T cells. The receptor's source is a man in his 60s in good health. Sequencing was performed on blood.

The bases read TGTGCCAGCAGTTTAAACGCACAGGTCACCGGGGAGCTGTTTTTT. The resulting protein is CASSLNAQVTGELFF. The chain links TRBV12-3 or TRBV12-4 with TRBJ2-2, with TRBD1 perhaps the D gene, on 5 matching bases. Spanning cysteine to phenylalanine, the CDR3 consists of 15 amino acids. Only CDR3 DNA is held: 45 bases, read in frame from base 1. V loses 2 bases, J loses 4 bases, and the germline ends lie 11 bases apart.